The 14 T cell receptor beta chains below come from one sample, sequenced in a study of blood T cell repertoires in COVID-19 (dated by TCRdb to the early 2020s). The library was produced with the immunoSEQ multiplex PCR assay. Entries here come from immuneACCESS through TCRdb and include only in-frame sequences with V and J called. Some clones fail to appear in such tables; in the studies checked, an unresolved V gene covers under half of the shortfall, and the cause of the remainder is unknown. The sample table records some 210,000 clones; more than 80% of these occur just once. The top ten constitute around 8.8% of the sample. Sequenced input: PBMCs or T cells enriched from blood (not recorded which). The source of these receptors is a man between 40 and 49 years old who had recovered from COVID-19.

The CDR3 nucleotides read TGTGCCAGTAGTAGAGGGGACAAGGGGGCGATTGAGCCCCAGCATTTT. Encoded protein: CASSRGDKGAIEPQHF. V and J are TRBV19 and TRBJ1-5; 7 bases align to TRBD1. CDR1 is LNHDA and CDR2 is SQIVND in the germline V gene (reference sequence). The length of the CDR3 is 16 residues. Germline trimming cut 4 bases from V and 8 bases from J; bases unmatched to any gene: 14. Together with reference TRBV19 and TRBJ1-5, the CDR3 gives the full variable domain: DGGITQSPKYLFRKEGQNVTLSCEQNLNHDAMYWYRQDPGQGLRLIYYSQIVNDFQKGDIAEGYSVSREKKESFPLTVTSAQKNPTAFYLCASSRGDKGAIEPQHFGDGTRLSIL.

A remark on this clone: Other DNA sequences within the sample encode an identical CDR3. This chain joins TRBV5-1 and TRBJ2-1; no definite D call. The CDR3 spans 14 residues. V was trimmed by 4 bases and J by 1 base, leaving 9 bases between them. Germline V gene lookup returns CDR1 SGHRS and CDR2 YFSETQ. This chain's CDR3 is CASSPGQSYNEQFF. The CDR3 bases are TGCGCCAGCAGCCCGGGTCAATCCTACAATGAGCAGTTCTTC.

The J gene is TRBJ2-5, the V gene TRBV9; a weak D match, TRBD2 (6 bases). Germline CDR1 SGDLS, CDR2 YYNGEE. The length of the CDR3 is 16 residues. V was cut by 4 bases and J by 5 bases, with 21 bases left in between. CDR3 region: CASSSTRGFTRETQYF. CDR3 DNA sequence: TGTGCCAGCAGCTCAACCCGGGGGTTTACTCGGGAGACCCAGTACTTC. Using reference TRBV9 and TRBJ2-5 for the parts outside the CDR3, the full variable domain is DSGVTQTPKHLITATGQRVTLRCSPRSGDLSVYWYQQSLDQGLQFLIQYYNGEERAKGNILERFSAQQFPDLHSELNLSSLELGDSALYFCASSSTRGFTRETQYFGPGTRLLVL.

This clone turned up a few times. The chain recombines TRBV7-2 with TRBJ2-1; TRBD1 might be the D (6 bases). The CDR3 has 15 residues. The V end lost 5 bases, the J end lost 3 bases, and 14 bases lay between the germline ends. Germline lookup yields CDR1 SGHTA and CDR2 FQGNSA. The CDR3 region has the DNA TGTGCCAGCAGCCATCCAGGGGCAGACTACAATGAGCAGTTCTTC. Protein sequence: CASSHPGADYNEQFF.

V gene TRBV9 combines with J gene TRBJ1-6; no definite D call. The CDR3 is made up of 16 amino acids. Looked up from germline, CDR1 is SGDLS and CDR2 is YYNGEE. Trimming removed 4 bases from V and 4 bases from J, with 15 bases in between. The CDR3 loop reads CASSPASEFYNSPLHF. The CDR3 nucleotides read TGTGCCAGCAGCCCAGCCTCGGAGTTTTATAATTCACCCCTCCACTTT.

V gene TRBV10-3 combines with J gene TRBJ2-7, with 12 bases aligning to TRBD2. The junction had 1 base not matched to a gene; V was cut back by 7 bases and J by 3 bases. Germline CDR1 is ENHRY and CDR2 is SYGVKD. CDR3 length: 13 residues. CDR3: CAIMTSGSYEQYF. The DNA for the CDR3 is TGTGCCATCATGACTAGCGGGAGCTACGAGCAGTACTTC.

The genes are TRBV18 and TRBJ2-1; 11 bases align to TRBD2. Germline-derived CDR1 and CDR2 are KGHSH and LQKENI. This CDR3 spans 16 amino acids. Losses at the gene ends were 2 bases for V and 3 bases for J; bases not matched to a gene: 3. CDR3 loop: CASSPTSGSFYNEQFF. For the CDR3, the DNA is TGTGCCAGCTCACCAACTAGCGGGAGCTTCTACAATGAGCAGTTCTTC. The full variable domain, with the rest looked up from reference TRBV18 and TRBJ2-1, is NAGVMQNPRHLVRRRGQEARLRCSPMKGHSHVYWYRQLPEEGLKFMVYLQKENIIDESGMPKERFSAEFPKEGPSILRIQQVVRGDSAAYFCASSPTSGSFYNEQFFGPGTRLTVL.

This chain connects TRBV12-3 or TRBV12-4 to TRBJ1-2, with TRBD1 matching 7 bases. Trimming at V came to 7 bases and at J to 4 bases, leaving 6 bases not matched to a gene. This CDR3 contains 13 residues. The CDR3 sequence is CASIGSGGYGYTF. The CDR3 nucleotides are TGTGCCAGCATCGGTTCAGGGGGCTATGGCTACACCTTC.

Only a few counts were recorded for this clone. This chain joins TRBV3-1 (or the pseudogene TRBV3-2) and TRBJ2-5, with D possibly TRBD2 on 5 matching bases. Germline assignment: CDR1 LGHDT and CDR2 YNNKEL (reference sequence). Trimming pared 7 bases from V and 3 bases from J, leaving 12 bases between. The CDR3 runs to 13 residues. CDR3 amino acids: CASTLNGEETQYF. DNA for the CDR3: TGTGCCAGCACCTTAAACGGGGAAGAGACCCAGTACTTC.

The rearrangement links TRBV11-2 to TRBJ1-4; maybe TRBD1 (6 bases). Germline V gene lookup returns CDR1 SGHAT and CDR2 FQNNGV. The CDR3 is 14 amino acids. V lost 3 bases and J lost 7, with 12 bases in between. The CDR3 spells CASSLGRGIEKLFF. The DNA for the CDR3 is TGTGCCAGCAGCTTGGGGAGGGGGATTGAAAAACTGTTTTTT.

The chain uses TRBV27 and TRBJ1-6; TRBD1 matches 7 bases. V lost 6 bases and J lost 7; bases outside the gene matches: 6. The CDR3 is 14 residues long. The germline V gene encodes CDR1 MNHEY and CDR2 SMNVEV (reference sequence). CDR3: CASSRDSLNSPLHF. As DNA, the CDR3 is TGTGCCAGCAGCCGGGACAGCTTAAATTCACCCCTCCACTTT.

The CDR3 coding sequence is TGCAGCGTTGAAGATCCCGAGGGCTCCTACACCTTC. This translates into CSVEDPEGSYTF. The chain has TRBV29-1 and TRBJ1-2; no clear D gene. Trimming cost V 0 bases and J 10 bases, with 12 bases left between them. This CDR3 comprises 12 residues. CDR1 is SQVTM, CDR2 ANQGSEA, per germline. Drawing the rest from reference TRBV29-1 and TRBJ1-2, the complete variable domain is SAVISQKPSRDICQRGTSLTIQCQVDSQVTMMFWYRQQPGQSLTLIATANQGSEATYESGFVIDKFPISRPNLTFSTLTVSNMSPEDSSIYLCSVEDPEGSYTFGSGTRLTVV.

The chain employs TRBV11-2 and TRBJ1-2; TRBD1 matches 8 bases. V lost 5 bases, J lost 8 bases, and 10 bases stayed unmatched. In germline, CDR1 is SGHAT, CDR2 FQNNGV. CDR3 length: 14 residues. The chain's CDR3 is CASSLGQGMEGYTF. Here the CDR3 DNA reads TGTGCCAGCAGCCTCGGACAGGGAATGGAGGGCTACACCTTC.

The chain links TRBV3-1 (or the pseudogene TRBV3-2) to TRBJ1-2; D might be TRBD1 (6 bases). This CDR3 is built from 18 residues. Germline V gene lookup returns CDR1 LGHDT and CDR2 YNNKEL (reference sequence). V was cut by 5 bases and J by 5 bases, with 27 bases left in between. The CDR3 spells CASSYRLGTKSSQYGYTF. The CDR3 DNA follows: TGTGCCAGCAGCTACCGCTTGGGGACAAAATCCAGCCAATATGGCTACACCTTC.